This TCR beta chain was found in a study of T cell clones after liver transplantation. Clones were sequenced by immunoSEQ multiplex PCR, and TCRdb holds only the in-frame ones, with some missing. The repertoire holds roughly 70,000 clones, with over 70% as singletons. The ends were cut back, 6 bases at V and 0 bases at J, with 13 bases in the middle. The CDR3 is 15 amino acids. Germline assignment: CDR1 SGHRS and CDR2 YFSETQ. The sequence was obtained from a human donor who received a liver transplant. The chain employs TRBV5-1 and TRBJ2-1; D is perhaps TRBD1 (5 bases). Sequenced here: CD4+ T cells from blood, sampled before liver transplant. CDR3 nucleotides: TGCGCCAGCACCACCCAGGGAAGCTCCTACAATGAGCAGTTCTTC. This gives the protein CASTTQGSSYNEQFF.